A selection of T cell receptor beta chains follows, all from one sample in a study of Graves' ophthalmopathy and Graves' hyperthyroidism. TCRdb processed the multiplex PCR reads anew with MiXCR; each CDR3 protein has one entry. This table holds 620,000 or so distinct CDR3 sequences, 22% found once. Sequenced: peripheral blood. These receptors came from a woman aged 18-29 years with stable Graves' hyperthyroidism. Some clones in this sample may be carry-over from other donors' samples. The CDR3 runs from the conserved cysteine through the conserved F or W. The D gene is left open where the match is weak. Size values are once, few and many counts, or a class for expanded clones, and some rows have none.

TRBD2,TRBV11-2,TRBJ2-7,.,CASELAGGPEQYF,TGTGCCAGTGAACTAGCGGGGGGCCCCGAGCAGTACTTC
.,TRBV12-3/TRBV12-4,TRBJ2-7,many,CASSVVRQSSEQYF,TGTGCCAGCAGTGTAGTGCGTCAGAGTAGCGAGCAGTACTTC
TRBD1,TRBV6-1,TRBJ1-2,many,CASSVLKGQGYTF,TGTGCCAGCAGTGTATTGAAGGGACAGGGCTACACCTTC
.,TRBV19,TRBJ2-7,.,CASSTLGQTPYEQYF,TGTGCCAGTAGTACCCTGGGTCAGACCCCCTACGAGCAGTACTTC
.,TRBV6-1,TRBJ2-7,.,CASSGVGRGYEQYF,TGTGCCAGCAGTGGGGTCGGCAGGGGCTACGAGCAGTACTTC
.,TRBV10-2,TRBJ2-2,once,CASSVQGNGELFF,TGCGCCAGCAGTGTCCAGGGGAACGGGGAGCTGTTTTTT
.,TRBV4-1,TRBJ1-2,few,CASSPRPGDYGYTF,TGCGCCAGCAGCCCCCGGCCAGGGGACTATGGCTACACCTTC
TRBD2,TRBV28,TRBJ2-7,many,CASSVAGGESYEQYF,TGTGCCAGCAGTGTCGCGGGAGGGGAATCCTACGAGCAGTACTTC
.,TRBV20-1,TRBJ1-1,many,CSAPRAPNTEAFF,TGCAGTGCGCCGAGGGCACCAAACACTGAAGCTTTCTTT
.,TRBV15,TRBJ1-5,many,CATSRDSGQPQHF,TGTGCCACCAGCAGAGACTCGGGTCAGCCCCAGCATTTT
TRBD2,TRBV6-2/TRBV6-3,TRBJ2-2,many,CASSYSAGGTGELFF,TGTGCCAGCAGTTACTCGGCGGGGGGGACCGGGGAGCTGTTTTTT
.,TRBV30,TRBJ1-5,.,CAWSYDGSNQPQHF,TGTGCCTGGAGCTACGACGGGAGCAATCAGCCCCAGCATTTT
.,TRBV5-1,TRBJ2-2,few,CASSLDRPHTGELFF,TGCGCCAGCAGCTTGGACAGGCCCCACACCGGGGAGCTGTTTTTT
.,TRBV7-8,TRBJ2-6,few,CASSLERLGANVLTF,TGTGCCAGCAGCTTAGAACGCCTTGGGGCCAACGTCCTGACTTTC
.,TRBV11-2,TRBJ1-1,.,CASSLERGTKLFF,TGTGCCAGCAGCTTGGAAAGAGGGACGAAGCTTTTCTTT
TRBD2,TRBV20-1,TRBJ2-5,many,CSASRTSGGPETQYF,TGCAGTGCTAGTCGGACTAGCGGGGGGCCGGAGACCCAGTACTTC
.,TRBV7-9,TRBJ2-7,.,CASSSIASDGLEQYF,TGTGCCAGCAGCTCCATTGCCTCCGACGGGCTCGAGCAGTACTTC
.,TRBV2,TRBJ2-5,.,CASSDSGSGTQYF,TGTGCCAGCAGTGACAGCGGCAGTGGGACCCAGTACTTC
.,TRBV7-9,TRBJ1-2,many,CASSPTGTVNYGYTF,TGTGCCAGCAGCCCCACCGGGACGGTTAACTATGGCTACACCTTC
.,TRBV10-3,TRBJ2-7,many,CAISESWAGEQYF,TGTGCCATCAGTGAGTCTTGGGCAGGCGAGCAGTACTTC
.,TRBV6-5,TRBJ1-2,many,CASSYFRAEDYGYTF,TGTGCCAGCAGTTACTTCAGGGCCGAGGACTATGGCTACACCTTC
TRBD2,TRBV14,TRBJ2-1,.,CASRSSGSSYEQFF,TGTGCCAGCAGATCTAGCGGGAGTTCTTATGAGCAGTTCTTC
.,TRBV19,TRBJ1-1,many,CASSIAGPNTEAFF,TGTGCCAGTAGTATAGCAGGGCCGAACACTGAAGCTTTCTTT
TRBD2,TRBV15,TRBJ2-7,.,CATSTSGTAEQYF,TGTGCCACCAGCACTAGCGGGACGGCCGAGCAGTACTTC
TRBD1,TRBV6-5,TRBJ1-6,many,CASSYGVQGAQNSPLHF,TGTGCCAGCAGTTACGGGGTCCAGGGGGCGCAAAATTCACCCCTCCACTTT
.,TRBV20-1,TRBJ1-2,.,CSASDSLFNYGYTF,TGCAGTGCATCCGACAGCCTTTTTAACTATGGCTACACCTTC
TRBD2,TRBV6-1,TRBJ2-7,many,CASGSALAGVHEQYF,TGTGCCAGCGGGTCTGCACTAGCGGGGGTCCACGAGCAGTACTTC
TRBD1,TRBV6-1,TRBJ1-6,few,CASSSLGTGQGSPLHF,TGTGCCAGCAGCAGCTTAGGAACGGGACAGGGCTCACCCCTCCACTTT
.,TRBV6-5,TRBJ1-1,many,CASSGWGLNTEAFF,TGTGCCAGCTCCGGTTGGGGGCTGAACACTGAAGCTTTCTTT
.,TRBV11-2,TRBJ1-1,few,CASSLRWGETEAFF,TGTGCCAGCAGCTTACGATGGGGGGAAACTGAAGCTTTCTTT
TRBD2,TRBV28,TRBJ2-5,.,CASSLQAGAQETQYF,TGTGCCAGCAGTTTACAAGCGGGGGCCCAAGAGACCCAGTACTTC
.,TRBV19,TRBJ1-5,many,CASSIGGRYQPQHF,TGTGCCAGTAGTATAGGAGGCCGGTATCAGCCCCAGCATTTT
TRBD1,TRBV2,TRBJ2-7,many,CASNLVGGGAYEQYF,TGTGCCAGCAACCTTGTAGGGGGCGGTGCCTACGAGCAGTACTTC
.,TRBV7-2,TRBJ2-5,many,CASSLALHQETQYF,TGTGCCAGCAGCTTAGCACTTCACCAAGAGACCCAGTACTTC
.,TRBV5-1,TRBJ1-5,many,CASSAGEDQPQHF,TGCGCCAGCAGCGCCGGAGAAGATCAGCCCCAGCATTTT
.,TRBV29-1,TRBJ1-1,many,CSVVDGNTEAFF,TGCAGCGTTGTAGACGGCAACACTGAAGCTTTCTTT
.,TRBV28,TRBJ1-5,.,CASSPFPRNQPQHF,TGTGCCAGCAGTCCATTTCCCCGTAATCAGCCCCAGCATTTT
.,TRBV6-5,TRBJ1-1,many,CASSYDTGDRGTEAFF,TGTGCCAGCAGTTACGATACGGGCGACCGGGGGACTGAAGCTTTCTTT
TRBD1,TRBV28,TRBJ2-7,many,CAATGVGYEQYF,TGTGCCGCGACAGGGGTGGGTTACGAGCAGTACTTC
.,TRBV4-1,TRBJ1-1,.,CASSHLGREAFF,TGCGCCAGCAGCCACCTGGGGCGGGAAGCTTTCTTT
TRBD2,TRBV15,TRBJ2-7,.,CATSTTSGRTPSYPYEQYF,TGTGCCACCAGCACTACTAGCGGGAGAACCCCTTCCTACCCCTACGAGCAGTACTTC
.,TRBV6-1,TRBJ1-2,many,CASSQRNYGYTF,TGTGCCAGCAGTCAACGGAACTATGGCTACACCTTC
.,TRBV6-1,TRBJ1-5,.,CASSETDSQAQHF,TGTGCCAGCAGTGAAACCGACTCGCAGGCCCAGCATTTT
.,TRBV20-1,TRBJ1-1,many,CSAWRQMNTEAFF,TGCAGTGCTTGGAGACAGATGAACACTGAAGCTTTCTTT
.,TRBV12-3/TRBV12-4,TRBJ1-2,many,CASRFLLGGYTF,TGTGCCAGCAGGTTCCTGTTGGGTGGCTACACCTTC
.,TRBV11-2,TRBJ2-7,many,CASSPVRTVYEQYF,TGTGCCAGCAGCCCCGTAAGGACAGTCTACGAGCAGTACTTC
.,TRBV12-3/TRBV12-4,TRBJ1-6,once,CASSLAQGVQSPLHF,TGTGCCAGCAGTTTAGCCCAGGGCGTCCAATCACCCCTCCACTTT